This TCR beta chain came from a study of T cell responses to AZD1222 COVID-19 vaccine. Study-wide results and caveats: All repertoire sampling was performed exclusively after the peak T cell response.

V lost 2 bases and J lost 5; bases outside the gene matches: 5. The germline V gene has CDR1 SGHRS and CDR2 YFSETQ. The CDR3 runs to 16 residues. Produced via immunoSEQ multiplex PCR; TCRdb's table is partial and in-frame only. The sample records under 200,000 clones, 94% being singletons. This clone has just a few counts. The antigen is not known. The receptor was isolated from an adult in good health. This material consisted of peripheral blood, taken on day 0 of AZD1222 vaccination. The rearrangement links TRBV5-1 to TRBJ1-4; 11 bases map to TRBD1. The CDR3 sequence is CASSLFGTGGNEKLFF. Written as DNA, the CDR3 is TGCGCCAGCAGCTTATTTGGGACAGGGGGGAATGAAAAACTGTTTTTT. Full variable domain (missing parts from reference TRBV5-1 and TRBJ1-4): KAGVTQTPRYLIKTRGQQVTLSCSPISGHRSVSWYQQTPGQGLQFLFEYFSETQRNKGNFPGRFSGRQFSNSRSEMNVSTLELGDSALYLCASSLFGTGGNEKLFFGSGTQLSVL.